The 5 T cell receptor beta chains below were found in one sample sequenced in a study of technical replicates of blood from several donors. Sequencing used immunoSEQ multiplex PCR; TCRdb keeps in-frame clones, though not all of them. Of roughly 90,000 clones in the sample, roughly 94% were seen once. What was sequenced was T cells isolated from PBMCs. Every receptor here comes from a human donor in good health.

V and J are TRBV13 and TRBJ2-1; D remains ambiguous. The germline V and J ends were trimmed by 5 bases and 5 bases, with 7 bases remaining between them. This CDR3 contains 12 residues. CDR1 is PRHDT and CDR2 is FYEKMQ in the germline V gene (reference sequence). In DNA form, the CDR3 reads TGTGCCAGCAGCATGAGCAACAATGAGCAGTTCTTC. It codes for CASSMSNNEQFF.

V gene TRBV7-9 combines with J gene TRBJ2-7, with 7 bases that match TRBD1. The CDR3 has 15 residues. In germline, CDR1 is SEHNR, CDR2 FQNEAQ (reference sequence). After removal of 4 bases from V and 0 bases from J, the junction contained 6 bases not matched to a gene. DNA for the CDR3: TGTGCCAGCAGCTCCGCACAGGGGCGCTCCTACGAGCAGTACTTC. Translated, it gives CASSSAQGRSYEQYF.

The chain recombines TRBV6-6 with TRBJ2-7, with D maybe TRBD2 (6 bases). CDR3 size: 12 residues. Trimming removed 8 bases from V and 0 bases from J, with 8 bases in between. The germline V gene encodes CDR1 MNHNY and CDR2 SVGAGI (reference sequence). The CDR3 region has the DNA TGTGCCAGCGGGGGGAACTCCTACGAGCAGTACTTC. Translating gives CASGGNSYEQYF.

The chain couples TRBV28 to TRBJ2-7; D is possibly TRBD2 (5 bases). This CDR3 has 14 amino acids. From germline, CDR1 is MDHEN and CDR2 SYDVKM. The germline V and J ends were trimmed by 4 bases and 2 bases, with 12 bases remaining between them. The CDR3 bases are TGTGCCAGCAGTTCGCAGCGGATAACCTACGAGCAGTACTTC. Its protein product is CASSSQRITYEQYF.

This clone appeared once. This chain links TRBV5-6 with TRBJ1-3; 7 bases match TRBD1. The CDR3 runs 14 residues. Trimming removed 4 bases from V and 0 bases from J; junction bases left unmatched: 1. In germline, CDR1 is SGHDT, CDR2 YYEEEE. Here the CDR3 reads CASSRTGSGNTIYF. The CDR3, as DNA: TGTGCCAGCAGCAGGACAGGCTCTGGAAACACCATATATTTT. Full variable domain (outside the CDR3, taken from reference TRBV5-6 and TRBJ1-3): DAGVTQSPTHLIKTRGQQVTLRCSPKSGHDTVSWYQQALGQGPQFIFQYYEEEERQRGNFPDRFSGHQFPNYSSELNVNALLLGDSALYLCASSRTGSGNTIYFGEGSWLTVV.